This T cell receptor beta chain was recorded in a study of identical twins. The V end was cut by 0 bases, the J end by 3 bases, with 9 bases between. The CDR3 is 14 amino acids. Germline CDR1 is SGHAT and CDR2 is FQNNGV. TCRdb independently ran MiXCR on the 5' RACE reads; one entry per CDR3 protein. The table records 690,000 or so distinct CDR3 sequences, 8.5% to 9% of them present only once. This clonotype showed up many times. This sample also appeared in a second study, on yellow fever vaccine responses in identical twins.

The clonotype was recovered from a woman under 30 in good health. The chain joins TRBV11-2 to TRBJ2-7; weak D call: TRBD2 (6 bases). Sequencing used PBMCs. CDR3 DNA sequence: TGTGCCAGCAGCTTAGATCGTAGCGGCTACGAGCAGTACTTC. This sequence encodes CASSLDRSGYEQYF.